The 17 T cell receptor beta chains in this list originate from one sample, sequenced in a study of identical twins (dated by TCRdb to about 2016). The library was obtained by 5' RACE. Sequencing took place on an Illumina HiSeq 2000. In TCRdb, the public reads were trimmed at Q25 with fastp and aligned with MiXCR, with productive beta chains retained. Each CDR3 protein appears once, grouped with its most common genes and DNA. In this sample the table shows about 460,000 distinct CDR3 sequences, 13% to 15% of which occur a single time. About 0.52% of the sample comes from the top ten. These data were also reused for a study on yellow fever vaccine responses in identical twins.

The material sequenced was CD4+ T cells sorted from blood. These receptors came from a woman between 18 and 30 years old in good health.

The J gene is TRBJ2-5, the V gene TRBV24-1, with TRBD2 matching over 7 bases. The germline gives CDR1 KGHDR, CDR2 SFDVKD. This CDR3 contains 12 residues. Trimming removed 12 bases from V and 6 bases from J; junction bases left unmatched: 9. The CDR3 DNA sequence: TGTGCCTCCGCGGGAGAGGGCAAGACCCAGTACTTC. Its protein product is CASAGEGKTQYF.

V and J are TRBV4-3 and TRBJ2-7; 10 bases fit TRBD2. V lost 2 bases and J lost 4; bases outside the gene matches: 2. CDR3 length equals 14 residues. Germline V CDR1 and CDR2: LGHNA, YSLEER. DNA for the CDR3: TGCGCCAGCAGCCAACAAGCGGGAGGGTACGAGCAGTACTTC. Translation gives CASSQQAGGYEQYF.

The chain employs TRBV28 and TRBJ2-7; 11 nucleotides align to TRBD1. From germline, CDR1 is MDHEN and CDR2 SYDVKM. The CDR3 is 13 residues long. The DNA of the CDR3 is TGTGCAGCGTGGACAGGGGGCAGGTACGAGCAGTACTTC. This codes for CAAWTGGRYEQYF. Looking up the rest from reference TRBV28 and TRBJ2-7 gives the full variable domain: DVKVTQSSRYLVKRTGEKVFLECVQDMDHENMFWYRQDPGLGLRLIYFSYDVKMKEKGDIPEGYSVSREKKERFSLILESASTNQTSMYLCAAWTGGRYEQYFGPGTRLTVT.

This sequence joins TRBV28 and TRBJ2-7; a possible D gene is TRBD2 (7 bases). Between the trimmed V and J ends, which lost 8 bases and 1 base, there was a span of 15 bases. Germline CDR1 is MDHEN and CDR2 is SYDVKM. CDR3 length equals 14 residues. The CDR3 nucleotides read TGTGCCAGCGGGGGGGCAGGGAGTTCCTACGAGCAGTACTTC. This codes for CASGGAGSSYEQYF.

This clonotype has a handful of counts. The chain links TRBV5-1 to TRBJ2-1; 7 bases match TRBD2. The V and J ends lost 4 bases and 0 bases, in that order; junction bases with no gene match: 7. The CDR3 has 16 amino acids. Germline CDR1 SGHRS, CDR2 YFSETQ. The CDR3 DNA follows: TGCGCCAGCAGCGAGGGAGCGGGGCGCTCCTACAATGAGCAGTTCTTC. Residues: CASSEGAGRSYNEQFF.

This clonotype was counted between two and nine times. The chain employs TRBV6-2 or TRBV6-3 and TRBJ2-7; unclear D gene. Germline values: CDR1 MNHEY, CDR2 SVGEGT. V lost 2 bases to trimming and J lost 4 bases, with 18 bases between them. The CDR3 loop spans 16 amino acids. CDR3 in amino acids: CASSYPDRGSLYEQYF. As DNA, the CDR3 is TGTGCCAGCAGTTACCCGGATCGCGGTAGCTTGTACGAGCAGTACTTC.

The chain uses TRBV20-1 and TRBJ1-5, with 8 positions matching TRBD1. The germline V gene has CDR1 DFQATT and CDR2 SNEGSKA (reference sequence). With V trimmed by 0 bases and J by 5 bases, 6 bases remained unmatched. The CDR3 consists of 15 residues. CDR3 residues: CSARDPGGGHQPQHF. The CDR3 nucleotides are TGCAGTGCTAGAGATCCAGGGGGCGGGCATCAGCCCCAGCATTTT.

The chain recombines TRBV6-5 with TRBJ1-5, with D unclear. Germline V gene lookup returns CDR1 MNHEY and CDR2 SVGAGI. V was trimmed by 0 bases and J by 3 bases, leaving 9 bases between them. There are 15 residues in the CDR3. This CDR3 is CASSYSTLINQPQHF. Written as DNA, the CDR3 is TGTGCCAGCAGTTACTCGACTCTGATCAATCAGCCCCAGCATTTT.

V is TRBV5-1 and J is TRBJ2-7, with D hard to call. Germline CDR1 reads SGHRS; CDR2 reads YFSETQ. The V and J ends lost 6 bases and 7 bases respectively, with 23 bases between them. This CDR3 is built from 15 residues. The CDR3 loop reads CASNPGRQPNGEQYF. CDR3 nucleotide sequence: TGCGCCAGCAACCCTGGACGGCAACCTAACGGAGAGCAGTACTTC.

Many counts were recorded for this clonotype. This chain connects TRBV28 to TRBJ2-7; D perhaps matches TRBD1 (5 bases). Germline values: CDR1 MDHEN, CDR2 SYDVKM. V was shortened by 6 bases and J by 3 bases, with 12 bases between the two germline ends. This CDR3 is 13 amino acids long. CDR3 region: CASSLGRDYEQYF. The CDR3 DNA follows: TGTGCCAGCAGCTTGGGCAGGGACTACGAGCAGTACTTC.

This clonotype was counted ten times or more. The CDR3, as DNA: TGTGCCAGCAGCTTAAGGCTGAGCTCCTACAATGAGCAGTTCTTC. Protein: CASSLRLSSYNEQFF. This chain connects TRBV11-2 to TRBJ2-1; D uncertain. Germline values: CDR1 SGHAT, CDR2 FQNNGV. V was trimmed by 2 bases and J by 0 bases, leaving 8 bases between them. The CDR3 loop spans 15 amino acids.

This clonotype was counted a few times. J is TRBJ2-7 and V is TRBV7-3; the D call may be TRBD1 or TRBD2 (5 bases each). The CDR3 has 15 residues. Trimming took 1 base from V and 0 from J, leaving 10 bases between them. Per germline, CDR1 SGHTA and CDR2 FQGTGA. The CDR3 region is CASSLRGADSYEQYF. Written as DNA, the CDR3 is TGTGCCAGCAGCTTAAGAGGGGCCGACTCCTACGAGCAGTACTTC.

The table lists this clonotype with a few counts. The chain is built from TRBV6-1 and TRBJ2-4, with 7 bases fitting TRBD1. V lost 4 bases and J lost 7; bases outside the gene matches: 4. Germline V lookup: CDR1 MNHNS, CDR2 SASEGT. The CDR3 is 13 residues long. The DNA for the CDR3 is TGTGCCAGCAGTGCTACAGGGGTGAACATTCAGTACTTC. It yields the protein CASSATGVNIQYF.

The V and J genes are TRBV7-2 and TRBJ1-6; a possible D gene is TRBD1 (5 bases). With 5 bases removed from V and 11 bases from J, the gap between germline ends came to 22 bases. Per germline, CDR1 SGHTA and CDR2 FQGNSA. This CDR3 region has 16 residues. The CDR3 DNA is TGTGCCAGCAGCGCTAGACTCAGGGAAGGATGGCCACCCCTCCACTTT. It is translated as CASSARLREGWPPLHF.

With regard to this clonotype: One end of the junction is discordant with germline, which a read error may explain. The rearrangement joins TRBV6-5 to TRBJ2-3; D is perhaps TRBD1 or TRBD2 (5 bases each). The CDR3 consists of 15 residues. The V gene's germline CDR1 is MNHEY and CDR2 SVGAGI. CDR3 coding DNA: TGTGCCAGCAGTTCTGACGGCCGGGACCGGGATACACAGTATTTT. Translating gives CASSSDGRDRDTQYF.

This clonotype was counted only a few times. The chain recombines TRBV28 with TRBJ1-3; D perhaps matches TRBD1 (6 bases). CDR3 size: 15 residues. Germline assignment: CDR1 MDHEN and CDR2 SYDVKM. V was pared by 11 bases and J by 2 bases, with 19 bases between. CDR3 sequence (DNA): TGTGCCGTAGCCCCCCGGGGGGCGGCTGGAAACACCATATATTTT. It codes for CAVAPRGAAGNTIYF.

This clonotype came up many times. The chain is built from TRBV20-1 and TRBJ2-7; D remains unclear. The germline gives CDR1 DFQATT, CDR2 SNEGSKA (reference sequence). The CDR3 runs 14 residues. V lost 4 bases and J 2 bases, leaving 15 bases between the germline ends. The CDR3 loop reads CSAKKGEKTYEQYF. DNA of the CDR3: TGCAGTGCTAAAAAAGGAGAGAAGACCTACGAGCAGTACTTC.